Presented here are 5 T cell receptor beta chains from one specimen sequenced in a study of Ad26.COV2.S vaccination and SARS-CoV-2 variants. Sample treatment: some 20 received Ad26.COV2.S at low or high dose, single or two shots; about 5 received placebo; per-sample allocation not given. Sampling was done on day 63 after the first vaccine or placebo injection. Only in-frame clones appear in the TCRdb table, and some are missing; sequencing was by immunoSEQ multiplex PCR. The sample has about 350,000 clones, about 85% seen once. This material consisted of peripheral blood, taken in a trial of Ad26.COV2.S vaccine versus placebo. Receptors originate from a person between 18 and 60 years old who received the Ad26.COV2.S COVID-19 vaccine or a placebo.

The chain combines TRBV7-9 with TRBJ2-2, with D unclear. The CDR3 runs to 16 residues. Trimming took 6 bases from V and 1 from J, leaving 15 bases between them. CDR1 and CDR2 (germline): SEHNR, FQNEAQ (reference sequence). The CDR3 spells CASSYLGGENTGELFF. CDR3 in DNA: TGTGCCAGCAGTTACTTAGGTGGAGAGAACACCGGGGAGCTGTTTTTT.

This rearrangement joins TRBV12-3 or TRBV12-4 to TRBJ1-1; D call uncertain. This CDR3 has 13 residues. Trimming removed 6 bases from V and 3 bases from J, with 11 bases in between. CDR3 residues: CASSLDVYTEAFF. In DNA, the CDR3 is TGTGCCAGCAGCTTGGACGTGTACACTGAAGCTTTCTTT.

This chain joins TRBV21-1 and TRBJ1-3; TRBD1 is taken as the D call from the table, unchecked against the DNA. TRBV21-1 is listed as a pseudogene. The CDR3 runs 17 residues. Written as DNA, the CDR3 is TGTGCCAGCAGCAAGCGATCACAGGGGGTTATTGGAAACACCATATATTTT. Translating gives CASSKRSQGVIGNTIYF.

V is TRBV7-2 and J is TRBJ1-2, with unresolved D. The CDR3 spans 15 residues. Trimming shortened V by 5 bases and J by 0 bases, and 13 bases separated the two germline ends. In germline, CDR1 is SGHTA, CDR2 FQGNSA. The CDR3 bases are TGTGCCAGCAGCGCCGACGGATACACTAACTATGGCTACACCTTC. Protein: CASSADGYTNYGYTF.

This clone was seen a few times. The chain is built from TRBV5-5 and TRBJ1-3; D remains ambiguous. V shed 1 base and J shed 2 bases, with 13 bases lying between them. CDR1 and CDR2 from the germline V gene are SGHKS and YYEKEE (reference sequence). The CDR3 length is 16 residues. CDR3 sequence: CASSLYGVTTGNTIYF. In nucleotides, the CDR3 is TGTGCCAGCAGCTTGTATGGGGTTACTACTGGAAACACCATATATTTT.